This T cell receptor beta chain was documented in a study of cytomegalovirus exposure and HLA in healthy donors. The PCR employed 60 Vbeta primers together with 13 Jbeta primers. This table comes from immunoSEQ multiplex PCR, and its TCRdb copy is limited to in-frame clones, with some not included. Here the sample spans about 120,000 clones, about 10% being singletons. Germline V gene data show CDR1 as GTSNPN and CDR2 as SVGIG (reference sequence). The length of the CDR3 is 15 residues. Between the trimmed V and J ends, which lost 3 bases and 2 bases, there was a span of 15 bases. With regard to this clone: The antigen remains undetermined.

Study-level results: What was likely a sequencing artifact was a cluster of highly shared sequence variants. In vitro work confirmed that three CMV-associated chains recognize CMV antigens. Analyses of presence/absence relied on an assumption of roughly uniform sequencing depth across donors. Reports indicated that the classifier achieved high specificity and sensitivity in diagnosing cytomegalovirus status.

What was sequenced was PBMCs. The chain is built from TRBV30 and TRBJ2-3; D is uncertain. The clonotype was recovered from a man aged 25-40 years in good health and CMV-seronegative. CDR3 coding DNA: TGTGCCTGGAGCGGCATAAGCGCCACCACAGATACGCAGTATTTT. It yields the protein CAWSGISATTDTQYF.